The rows below give T cell receptor beta chains drawn from one sample of a study of T-cell memory formation after mild COVID-19. TCRdb analysed the 5' RACE reads with MiXCR anew, one entry per CDR3 protein. Of roughly 99,000 distinct CDR3 sequences in the sample, 13% to 15% were seen once. Specimen: PBMCs or a T cell subset sorted from them (not recorded which). These receptors originate from a man between 18 and 35 years old who had mild COVID-19 (a few samples of this study predate the infection). Cell type and time point are not known. Both conserved end residues are part of each CDR3. Fields, in order: J gene, V gene, D gene, clone size, CDR3 protein, CDR3 DNA. A D gene is named only where the DNA matches it firmly. Clone size is stated in some rows and not others, as once, few, many or a class when expanded.

TRBJ1-1	TRBV5-6	.	.	CASSLGILNAEAFF	TGTGCCAGCAGCTTGGGTATCCTGAACGCTGAAGCTTTCTTT
TRBJ2-1	TRBV9	TRBD1	.	CASSVNRGRSGNEQFF	TGTGCCAGCAGCGTAAACAGGGGGCGATCGGGAAATGAGCAGTTCTTC
TRBJ2-3	TRBV5-4	.	few	CASSLGQSTDTQYF	TGTGCCAGCAGCTTGGGACAGAGCACAGATACGCAGTATTTT
TRBJ2-1	TRBV20-1	.	few	CSARGGNEILASYNEQFF	TGCAGTGCTAGAGGTGGGAACGAAATCCTAGCTTCCTACAATGAGCAGTTCTTC
TRBJ1-5	TRBV11-2	TRBD1	few	CASSVGTGGQPQHF	TGTGCCAGCAGCGTAGGGACAGGGGGACAGCCCCAGCATTTT
TRBJ1-1	TRBV7-6	.	.	CASSSIDRNTEAFF	TGTGCCAGCAGCTCTATCGACAGGAACACTGAAGCTTTCTTT
TRBJ1-5	TRBV6-5	TRBD1	few	CASSYGTGANQPQHF	TGTGCCAGCAGTTACGGGACAGGGGCCAATCAGCCCCAGCATTTT
TRBJ2-5	TRBV18	TRBD2	.	CASSPGLAGEETQYF	TGTGCCAGCTCACCGGGACTAGCGGGGGAGGAGACCCAGTACTTC
TRBJ2-7	TRBV9	.	few	CASSSPSRNEQYF	TGTGCCAGCAGCTCGCCTTCTAGGAACGAGCAGTACTTC
TRBJ1-2	TRBV15	TRBD1	.	CATSRGAGGNYGYTF	TGTGCCACCAGCAGAGGGGCAGGGGGCAACTATGGCTACACCTTC
TRBJ2-1	TRBV7-9	.	few	CASSSNSYNEQFF	TGTGCCAGCAGCTCCAATTCCTACAATGAGCAGTTCTTC
TRBJ1-5	TRBV7-2	TRBD1	few	CASSLEGGTGDQPQHF	TGTGCCAGCAGCTTAGAGGGGGGGACAGGGGACCAGCCCCAGCATTTT
TRBJ2-3	TRBV6-6	TRBD1	few	CASILTGAYSTDTQYF	TGTGCCAGCATTCTTACAGGGGCATATAGCACAGATACGCAGTATTTT
TRBJ2-3	TRBV7-9	.	.	CASSLELDADTQYF	TGTGCCAGCAGCTTAGAACTAGACGCAGATACGCAGTATTTT
TRBJ2-5	TRBV9	TRBD2	many	CASSGDPLAGGQETQYF	TGTGCCAGCAGCGGGGATCCACTAGCCGGGGGGCAAGAGACCCAGTACTTC
TRBJ1-2	TRBV7-9	.	.	CASSPYGDGYTF	TGTGCCAGCAGCCCCTACGGGGATGGCTACACCTTC
TRBJ2-7	TRBV11-2	TRBD1	.	CASASWTGGREQYF	TGTGCCAGCGCGTCCTGGACAGGGGGCCGGGAGCAGTACTTC
TRBJ2-2	TRBV20-1	.	few	CSAKTTNTGELFF	TGCAGTGCCAAAACAACGAACACCGGGGAGCTGTTTTTT
TRBJ2-1	TRBV5-1	.	few	CASSLDVLYNEQFF	TGCGCCAGCAGCTTGGATGTCCTCTACAATGAGCAGTTCTTC
TRBJ1-5	TRBV11-2	.	.	CASSLSQGPNQPQHF	TGTGCCAGCAGCTTATCCCAGGGGCCCAATCAGCCCCAGCATTTT
TRBJ1-1	TRBV20-1	.	many	CSARHENTEAFF	TGCAGTGCTAGACACGAGAACACTGAAGCTTTCTTT
TRBJ2-3	TRBV7-9	TRBD2	.	CASSPQEGRVPTQYF	TGTGCCAGCAGCCCCCAGGAAGGGAGGGTGCCTACGCAGTATTTT
TRBJ2-1	TRBV12-3/TRBV12-4	.	many	CASSSGLLSHEQFF	TGTGCCAGCAGTTCGGGACTCCTTTCTCATGAGCAGTTCTTC
TRBJ2-1	TRBV7-8	.	.	CASSFGASSYNEQFF	TGTGCCAGCAGCTTTGGAGCAAGCTCCTACAATGAGCAGTTCTTC
TRBJ1-3	TRBV6-1	.	many	CASSEEEGVNTIYF	TGTGCCAGCAGTGAAGAGGAGGGGGTAAACACCATATATTTT
TRBJ1-6	TRBV7-2	.	few	CASSLDPAIDPLHF	TGTGCCAGCAGCTTAGATCCGGCCATTGACCCCCTCCACTTT
TRBJ2-5	TRBV7-9	TRBD2	.	CASSLVLAGVETQYF	TGTGCCAGCAGTTTGGTGCTAGCGGGGGTGGAGACCCAGTACTTC
TRBJ2-1	TRBV7-9	TRBD1	many	CASSPDRGQGNEQFF	TGTGCCAGCAGCCCCGACAGGGGACAGGGCAATGAGCAGTTCTTC
TRBJ2-6	TRBV7-8	TRBD1	few	CASSLGRGPGANVLTF	TGTGCCAGCAGCTTAGGAAGGGGGCCTGGGGCCAACGTCCTGACTTTC
TRBJ2-1	TRBV6-2/TRBV6-3	.	few	CASRGTVYNEQFF	TGTGCCAGCAGGGGGACTGTATACAATGAGCAGTTCTTC